These 29 T cell receptor beta chains share one sample of origin, sequenced in a study of pediatric ulcerative colitis. The repertoire was sequenced with immunoSEQ multiplex PCR; TCRdb's copy has only in-frame clones and lacks some. The sample has approximately 5,600 clones; roughly nine tenths are singletons. Sequencing used blood. The receptors stem from a boy between 10 and 17 years old with mild ulcerative colitis.

The rearrangement joins TRBV18 to TRBJ2-7, with 8 bases lining up with TRBD1. Looked up from germline, CDR1 is KGHSH and CDR2 is LQKENI. CDR3 length: 13 amino acids. V trimming: 3 bases; J trimming: 6 bases; junction bases outside the gene matches: 4. In DNA form, the CDR3 reads TGTGCCAGCTCACCTGGACAGGGAGGCGAGCAGTACTTC. Translation: CASSPGQGGEQYF. Together with reference TRBV18 and TRBJ2-7, the CDR3 gives the full variable domain: NAGVMQNPRHLVRRRGQEARLRCSPMKGHSHVYWYRQLPEEGLKFMVYLQKENIIDESGMPKERFSAEFPKEGPSILRIQQVVRGDSAAYFCASSPGQGGEQYFGPGTRLTVT.

This clone was recorded a few times. This rearrangement joins TRBV19 to TRBJ1-5; TRBD1 agrees at 9 bases. Germline CDR1 and CDR2: LNHDA and SQIVND (reference sequence). V dropped 5 bases and J dropped 6; count of bases not matched to a gene: 23. This CDR3 contains 20 residues. In nucleotides, the CDR3 is TGTGCCAGTAGTCCCCGGTGGAGGGGACAGGGTTCCCGAACCTTTCAGCCCCAGCATTTT. As protein: CASSPRWRGQGSRTFQPQHF.

The table lists this clone with a count of one. The chain is built from TRBV5-4 and TRBJ1-2; weak D call: TRBD1 (5 bases). Germline V gene sequence: CDR1 SGHNT, CDR2 YYREEE (reference sequence). Between the trimmed V and J ends, which lost 0 bases and 4 bases, there was a span of 7 bases. The CDR3 runs to 13 residues. This CDR3 reads CASSLGGTYGYTF. CDR3 sequence (DNA): TGTGCCAGCAGCTTGGGGGGCACCTATGGCTACACCTTC.

The gene calls are TRBV5-1 and TRBJ2-3; D unresolved. The CDR3 runs 15 residues. Per germline, CDR1 SGHRS and CDR2 YFSETQ. V was trimmed by 0 bases and J by 0 bases, leaving 8 bases between them. In DNA, the CDR3 is TGCGCCAGCAGCTTGGGCCAAGGGAGCACAGATACGCAGTATTTT. Protein: CASSLGQGSTDTQYF.

The chain uses TRBV6-6 and TRBJ2-1, with 8 bases identical to TRBD2. CDR3 length equals 14 residues. Per the germline V gene, CDR1 is MNHNY and CDR2 is SVGAGI (reference sequence). Trimming took 5 bases from V and 4 from J; bases not matched to a gene: 4. The CDR3 coding sequence is TGTGCCAGCAGTAGCGGGAGTGTATACAATGAGCAGTTCTTC. Translation gives CASSSGSVYNEQFF.

The chain employs TRBV6-4 and TRBJ2-1; 11 nucleotides match TRBD2. CDR1 MRHNA and CDR2 SNTAGT come from the germline V gene. There are 15 residues in the CDR3. The V and J ends lost 3 bases and 8 bases, in that order; junction bases with no gene match: 6. Here the CDR3 reads CASSELAGERDEQFF. The CDR3, as DNA: TGTGCCAGCAGTGAACTAGCGGGAGAGAGGGATGAGCAGTTCTTC.

The chain has TRBV19 and TRBJ2-5, with D possibly being TRBD1 or TRBD2 (5 bases each). The V and J ends lost 6 bases and 5 bases respectively, with 22 bases between them. The germline gives CDR1 LNHDA, CDR2 SQIVND (reference sequence). The CDR3 is 16 residues long. The chain's CDR3 is CASSPGDLGFGETQYF. CDR3 sequence (DNA): TGTGCCAGTAGCCCCGGGGACCTCGGGTTTGGTGAGACCCAGTACTTC.

The rearrangement uses TRBV4-1 and TRBJ2-2; 16 bases are a match to TRBD2. CDR3 length equals 19 residues. Losses at the gene ends were 3 bases for V and 0 bases for J; bases not matched to a gene: 4. Looked up from germline, CDR1 is MGHRA and CDR2 is YSYEKL. This CDR3 reads CASSQPGLAGGANTGELFF. CDR3 nucleotides: TGCGCCAGCAGCCAGCCGGGACTAGCGGGGGGGGCGAACACCGGGGAGCTGTTTTTT.

This clone came up once. The chain combines TRBV2 with TRBJ2-7; D is undetermined. There are 12 residues in the CDR3. V was cut by 7 bases and J by 6 bases, with 13 bases left in between. CDR1 is SNHLY and CDR2 is FYNNEI in the germline V gene. The CDR3 loop reads CASNETPVEQYF. CDR3 nucleotide sequence: TGTGCCAGCAACGAGACACCCGTCGAGCAGTACTTC.

The rearrangement uses TRBV5-1 and TRBJ1-1; D possibly corresponds to TRBD1 (6 bases). Germline V CDR1 and CDR2: SGHRS, YFSETQ. There are 15 residues in the CDR3. Deletions cut 4 bases from V and 6 bases from J, with 19 bases between. DNA for the CDR3: TGCGCCAGCAGCCGACCGGGGGCCAATAACGCTGAAGCTTTCTTT. This gives the protein CASSRPGANNAEAFF.

As DNA, the CDR3 is TGTGCCAGCAGCTTCTTGCGCGGGATGGCTCATGGCTACACCTTC. Its translation is CASSFLRGMAHGYTF. The chain joins TRBV7-2 to TRBJ1-2; no clear D gene. This CDR3 contains 15 residues. Germline CDR1 reads SGHTA; CDR2 reads FQGNSA. Trimming pared 3 bases from V and 6 bases from J, leaving 17 bases between. Full variable domain (remainder filled in from reference TRBV7-2 and TRBJ1-2): GAGVSQSPSNKVTEKGKDVELRCDPISGHTALYWYRQSLGQGLEFLIYFQGNSAPDKSGLPSDRFSAERTGGSVSTLTIQRTQQEDSAVYLCASSFLRGMAHGYTFGSGTRLTVV.

The gene calls are TRBV5-1 and TRBJ2-2; 13 bases map to TRBD2. Trimming at V came to 3 bases and at J to 3 bases, leaving 5 bases not matched to a gene. The germline CDR1 and CDR2 sequences are SGHRS and YFSETQ. The CDR3 runs to 17 residues. CDR3 nucleotides: TGCGCCAGCAGCTCGGGACTAGCGGGGTCCGACACCGGGGAGCTGTTTTTT. It encodes CASSSGLAGSDTGELFF.

This clone showed up just once. The V gene is TRBV27, the J gene TRBJ2-3; a weak D match, TRBD1 (5 bases). Germline CDR1 and CDR2: MNHEY and SMNVEV (reference sequence). V was cut by 5 bases and J by 0 bases, with 15 bases left in between. The CDR3 is 16 residues long. The CDR3 DNA sequence: TGTGCCAGCAGTCAACGGACATTCCTTAGCACAGATACGCAGTATTTT. Translated: CASSQRTFLSTDTQYF.

V usage is TRBV9 and J usage is TRBJ1-5; D is ambiguous. V was cut by 0 bases and J by 0 bases, with 4 bases left in between. CDR3 length: 14 residues. The germline V gene encodes CDR1 SGDLS and CDR2 YYNGEE. Here the CDR3 DNA reads TGTGCCAGCAGCGTAGATTATAGCAATCAGCCCCAGCATTTT. Its protein product is CASSVDYSNQPQHF. The complete variable domain, with remaining parts taken from reference TRBV9 and TRBJ1-5, reads DSGVTQTPKHLITATGQRVTLRCSPRSGDLSVYWYQQSLDQGLQFLIQYYNGEERAKGNILERFSAQQFPDLHSELNLSSLELGDSALYFCASSVDYSNQPQHFGDGTRLSIL.

The gene calls are TRBV4-1 and TRBJ2-1, with a possible D match to TRBD2 (6 bases). CDR1 MGHRA and CDR2 YSYEKL come from the germline V gene. Trimming left V 4 bases short and J 10 bases short, with 11 bases between. The CDR3 loop spans 12 amino acids. Here the CDR3 reads CASSRQGLEQFF. In DNA, the CDR3 is TGCGCCAGCAGCCGGCAGGGACTGGAGCAGTTCTTC.

This chain connects TRBV28 to TRBJ2-7; 11 positions agree with TRBD2. The CDR3 spans 15 residues. J gave up 2 bases and V 3 bases, and 3 bases lay outside the gene matches. Germline lookup yields CDR1 MDHEN and CDR2 SYDVKM. CDR3 loop: CASSLLAGGTYEQYF. CDR3 sequence (DNA): TGTGCCAGCAGTTTGTTAGCGGGAGGGACCTACGAGCAGTACTTC.

The gene calls are TRBV18 and TRBJ1-1, with a weak D call TRBD1 (5 bases). This CDR3 has 15 amino acids. Germline CDR1 reads KGHSH; CDR2 reads LQKENI. Between the trimmed V and J ends, which lost 0 bases and 0 bases, there was a span of 8 bases. In nucleotides, the CDR3 is TGTGCCAGCTCACCACCACCAGGGCTGAACACTGAAGCTTTCTTT. As protein: CASSPPPGLNTEAFF.

The chain combines TRBV10-1 with TRBJ2-7; 8 bases map to TRBD2. The CDR3 runs 17 residues. Germline CDR1 is WNHNN and CDR2 is SYGVQD (reference sequence). Germline trimming cut 4 bases from V and 3 bases from J; bases unmatched to any gene: 14. The CDR3 region is CASSGRGCSGTSYEQYF. CDR3 DNA sequence: TGCGCCAGCAGTGGCCGGGGTTGTTCCGGGACTAGCTACGAGCAGTACTTC.

The chain employs TRBV7-2 and TRBJ1-5; no clear D gene. Germline-derived CDR1 and CDR2 are SGHTA and FQGNSA. The V end was cut by 1 base, the J end by 3 bases, with 4 bases between. The CDR3 extends over 13 amino acids. CDR3 sequence reads: CASSLGANQPQHF. CDR3 DNA sequence: TGTGCCAGCAGCTTAGGCGCCAATCAGCCCCAGCATTTT.

This chain connects TRBV19 to TRBJ1-5; 7 nucleotides align to TRBD1. The ends lost 2 bases at V and 2 bases at J; junction bases unmatched: 3. The CDR3 spans 15 residues. The V gene's germline CDR1 is LNHDA and CDR2 SQIVND (reference sequence). Here the CDR3 DNA reads TGTGCCAGTAGTATACGACAGGGACGCAATCAGCCCCAGCATTTT. It codes for CASSIRQGRNQPQHF.

This chain joins TRBV18 and TRBJ2-1, with D possibly called TRBD1 or TRBD2 (5 bases each). CDR1 is KGHSH and CDR2 is LQKENI in the germline V gene. The CDR3 consists of 16 residues. Trimming took 5 bases from V and 3 from J, leaving 17 bases between them. The CDR3 loop reads CASSYPGTGSYNEQFF. The CDR3 DNA reads TGTGCCAGCTCATACCCCGGGACGGGAAGCTACAATGAGCAGTTCTTC.

V is TRBV19 and J is TRBJ1-2; 9 bases are shared with TRBD1. CDR3 length equals 14 residues. The V and J ends lost 3 bases and 8 bases, in that order; junction bases with no gene match: 7. Germline assignment: CDR1 LNHDA and CDR2 SQIVND (reference sequence). As DNA, the CDR3 is TGTGCCAGTAGTATTACCGGGACAGGGAAAGGCTACACCTTC. This codes for CASSITGTGKGYTF.

This clone was seen once. The V call is TRBV28, the J call TRBJ2-3, with 11 nucleotides matching TRBD2. The CDR3 has 16 residues. V lost 1 base and J lost 3; bases outside the gene matches: 3. The germline CDR1 and CDR2 sequences are MDHEN and SYDVKM. For the CDR3, the DNA is TGTGCCAGCAGTTTATTAGCGGGAGGGATTACAGATACGCAGTATTTT. It is translated as CASSLLAGGITDTQYF. Full variable domain (remainder filled in from reference TRBV28 and TRBJ2-3): DVKVTQSSRYLVKRTGEKVFLECVQDMDHENMFWYRQDPGLGLRLIYFSYDVKMKEKGDIPEGYSVSREKKERFSLILESASTNQTSMYLCASSLLAGGITDTQYFGPGTRLTVL.

This chain connects TRBV2 to TRBJ1-1, with D maybe TRBD1 (6 bases). Per germline, CDR1 SNHLY and CDR2 FYNNEI. V lost 1 base and J lost 3, with 6 bases in between. The CDR3 loop spans 13 amino acids. The CDR3 region is CASSEGGHTEAFF. CDR3 in DNA: TGTGCCAGCAGTGAAGGGGGGCACACTGAAGCTTTCTTT.

J is TRBJ2-1 and V is TRBV19, with TRBD1 as a possible D gene (5 bases). CDR1 is LNHDA and CDR2 is SQIVND in the germline V gene (reference sequence). The V end was cut by 7 bases, the J end by 2 bases, with 9 bases between. The CDR3 extends over 13 amino acids. The CDR3: CASTPGTYNEQFF. For the CDR3, the DNA is TGTGCCAGTACACCAGGGACCTACAATGAGCAGTTCTTC.

This chain joins TRBV6-4 and TRBJ2-2; D unclear. The CDR3 extends over 13 amino acids. The germline gives CDR1 MRHNA, CDR2 SNTAGT. V was pared by 4 bases and J by 3 bases, with 6 bases between. The DNA of the CDR3 is TGTGCCAGCAGTGTAGGGTACACCGGGGAGCTGTTTTTT. Translating it yields CASSVGYTGELFF.

V and J are TRBV13 and TRBJ1-1, with 10 positions matching TRBD1. Germline V gives CDR1 PRHDT, CDR2 FYEKMQ (reference sequence). The CDR3 contains 16 residues. The V and J ends lost 5 bases and 4 bases, in that order; junction bases with no gene match: 10. CDR3 region: CASSTRDRGMITEAFF. DNA of the CDR3: TGTGCCAGCAGCACTCGGGACAGGGGAATGATCACTGAAGCTTTCTTT.

The chain employs TRBV9 and TRBJ2-5; TRBD2 matches at 9 bases. Germline V gives CDR1 SGDLS, CDR2 YYNGEE. The CDR3 length is 17 residues. V lost 4 bases, J lost 5 bases, and 15 bases stayed unmatched. The CDR3 loop reads CASSPLAGGEGYETQYF. The CDR3 DNA reads as TGTGCCAGCAGCCCACTAGCGGGTGGGGAGGGGTATGAGACCCAGTACTTC.

V usage is TRBV5-5 and J usage is TRBJ1-1; D perhaps matches TRBD1 (6 bases). CDR1 is SGHKS, CDR2 YYEKEE, per germline (reference sequence). CDR3 length: 15 amino acids. V was trimmed by 6 bases and J by 4 bases, leaving 19 bases between them. CDR3 in DNA: TGTGCCAGCAACCTCCGAGGGGGGAGCTTCACTGAAGCTTTCTTT. This encodes CASNLRGGSFTEAFF.